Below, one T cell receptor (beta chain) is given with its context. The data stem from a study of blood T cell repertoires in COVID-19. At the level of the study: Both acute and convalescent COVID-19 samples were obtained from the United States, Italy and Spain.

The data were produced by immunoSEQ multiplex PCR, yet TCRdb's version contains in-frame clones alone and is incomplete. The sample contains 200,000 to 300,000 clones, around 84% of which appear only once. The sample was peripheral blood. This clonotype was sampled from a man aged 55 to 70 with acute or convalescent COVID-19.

The CDR3: CASSQDWGGPGTSGTQYF. The DNA for the CDR3 is TGCGCCAGCAGCCAAGATTGGGGGGGCCCCGGGACTAGCGGCACGCAGTATTTT. The gene calls are TRBV4-3 and TRBJ2-3, with TRBD2 identical over 11 bases. The CDR3 length is 18 residues. J gave up 9 bases and V 0 bases, and 14 bases lay outside the gene matches. Per germline, CDR1 LGHNA and CDR2 YSLEER.